A single sample gave rise to the 22 T cell receptor beta chains below, sequenced in a study of blood T cell repertoires in COVID-19. Produced via immunoSEQ multiplex PCR; TCRdb's table is partial and in-frame only. The table records some 190,000 clones, 84% of them present only once. Sequenced material: PBMCs or T cells enriched from blood (not recorded which). Receptors originate from a woman in her 30s who had been exposed to COVID-19.

This clone was observed once. This sequence joins TRBV29-1 and TRBJ1-3, with a possible D match to TRBD1 (6 bases). The length of the CDR3 is 13 residues. V lost 4 bases and J 1 base, leaving 8 bases between the germline ends. From germline, CDR1 is SQVTM and CDR2 ANQGSEA. The CDR3 DNA reads as TGCAGCGTTGTAACAGGGTCTGGAAACACCATATATTTT. Protein sequence: CSVVTGSGNTIYF.

The chain carries TRBV9 and TRBJ1-1, with a weak D call TRBD1 (5 bases). There are 15 residues in the CDR3. CDR1 SGDLS and CDR2 YYNGEE come from the germline V gene. V lost 0 bases, J lost 8 bases, and 17 bases lay in between. CDR3 region: CASSVAPLGTHEAFF. Written as DNA, the CDR3 is TGTGCCAGCAGCGTAGCCCCACTGGGGACTCACGAAGCTTTCTTT.

The chain is built from TRBV3-1 (or the pseudogene TRBV3-2) and TRBJ1-3; D gene uncertain. This CDR3 region has 14 residues. The ends were cut back, 0 bases at V and 0 bases at J, with 3 bases in the middle. The germline gives CDR1 LGHDT, CDR2 YNNKEL (reference sequence). The CDR3, as DNA: TGTGCCAGCAGCCAAGACAGCTCTGGAAACACCATATATTTT. Its translation: CASSQDSSGNTIYF.

This sequence joins TRBV5-1 and TRBJ2-2; weak D call: TRBD2 (5 bases). Trimming pared 0 bases from V and 3 bases from J, leaving 9 bases between. CDR3 size: 15 residues. From germline, CDR1 is SGHRS and CDR2 YFSETQ. The CDR3 loop is CASSLARDYTGELFF. The CDR3 nucleotides read TGCGCCAGCAGCTTGGCTCGGGATTACACCGGGGAGCTGTTTTTT.

This chain joins TRBV7-9 and TRBJ2-7; 11 bases line up with TRBD2. The germline CDR1 and CDR2 sequences are SEHNR and FQNEAQ (reference sequence). This CDR3 region has 14 residues. Germline trimming cut 5 bases from V and 4 bases from J; bases unmatched to any gene: 4. Written as DNA, the CDR3 is TGTGCCAGCAGCGCTCTAGCGGGGGGTTACGAGCAGTACTTC. It encodes CASSALAGGYEQYF.

The rearrangement links TRBV2 to TRBJ1-2; possibly TRBD1 for D (6 bases). The CDR3 contains 16 residues. CDR1 is SNHLY, CDR2 FYNNEI, per germline. V lost 3 bases, J lost 5 bases, and 19 bases lay in between. The CDR3 coding sequence is TGTGCCAGCAGTGATAACCCTCAGGCAGGGGCTTATGGCTACACCTTC. This encodes CASSDNPQAGAYGYTF.

This clone was seen once. V gene TRBV7-9 combines with J gene TRBJ1-2; D may be TRBD1 (6 bases). CDR3 length: 15 amino acids. The germline CDR1 and CDR2 sequences are SEHNR and FQNEAQ (reference sequence). Trimming cost V 2 bases and J 11 bases, with 21 bases left between them. CDR3 in amino acids: CASSLYAGEGNWYTF. In DNA, the CDR3 is TGTGCCAGCAGCTTATACGCAGGGGAGGGGAATTGGTACACCTTC. Drawing the rest from reference TRBV7-9 and TRBJ1-2, the complete variable domain is DTGVSQNPRHKITKRGQNVTFRCDPISEHNRLYWYRQTLGQGPEFLTYFQNEAQLEKSRLLSDRFSAERPKGSFSTLEIQRTEQGDSAMYLCASSLYAGEGNWYTFGSGTRLTVV.

The V call is TRBV5-4, the J call TRBJ1-1, with TRBD1 as a possible D gene (5 bases). The CDR3 length is 14 residues. V was shortened by 4 bases and J by 1 base, with 11 bases between the two germline ends. The V gene's germline CDR1 is SGHNT and CDR2 YYREEE (reference sequence). Written as DNA, the CDR3 is TGTGCCAGCAGCCTAGAGACAGCGAACACTGAAGCTTTCTTT. Its translation is CASSLETANTEAFF.

V and J are TRBV2 and TRBJ1-2; 7 bases agree with TRBD1. After removal of 2 bases from V and 4 bases from J, the junction contained 1 base not matched to a gene. The length of the CDR3 is 13 residues. Looked up from germline, CDR1 is SNHLY and CDR2 is FYNNEI. CDR3 DNA sequence: TGTGCCAGCAGTGAACACAGGGGCTATGGCTACACCTTC. Translation gives CASSEHRGYGYTF.

The chain employs TRBV19 and TRBJ2-1, with 8 positions matching TRBD2. Germline V gene data show CDR1 as LNHDA and CDR2 as SQIVND (reference sequence). The CDR3 sequence is 17 residues long. V lost 4 bases to trimming and J lost 3 bases; unmatched junction nucleotides: 11. CDR3 coding DNA: TGTGCCAGTAGTACCTCCCCGAGCGGGGGCGTCTACAATGAGCAGTTCTTC. Protein product: CASSTSPSGGVYNEQFF.

J is TRBJ1-1 and V is TRBV4-1; D remains ambiguous. Germline values: CDR1 MGHRA, CDR2 YSYEKL. V gave up 2 bases and J gave up 3 bases, with 13 bases separating them. The CDR3 runs 15 residues. This CDR3 reads CASSQPDIHDTEAFF. The CDR3 coding sequence is TGCGCCAGCAGCCAACCAGACATTCATGACACTGAAGCTTTCTTT.

V is TRBV7-9 and J is TRBJ2-5, with a tentative D call TRBD2 (6 bases). Per the germline V gene, CDR1 is SEHNR and CDR2 is FQNEAQ (reference sequence). CDR3 length equals 15 residues. Trimming shortened V by 4 bases and J by 3 bases, and 15 bases separated the two germline ends. CDR3 sequence: CASSSSGTLKETQYF. In DNA, the CDR3 is TGTGCCAGCAGCTCCTCCGGGACTTTGAAAGAGACCCAGTACTTC.

The V call is TRBV6-2 or TRBV6-3, the J call TRBJ2-1; the match to TRBD2 covers 8 bases. After removal of 6 bases from V and 8 bases from J, the junction contained 6 bases not matched to a gene. Germline CDR1 and CDR2: MNHEY and SVGEGT. The CDR3 spans 13 residues. The CDR3 bases are TGTGCCAGCAGCTCCAGCGGGGGTCATGAGCAGTTCTTC. As protein: CASSSSGGHEQFF.

This clone was observed a single time. The chain carries TRBV10-3 and TRBJ1-2; 8 bases are shared with TRBD1. CDR3 length equals 15 residues. Trimming took 8 bases from V and 1 from J; bases not matched to a gene: 9. Germline V gives CDR1 ENHRY, CDR2 SYGVKD. CDR3 region: CAIQTRTGLNYGYTF. CDR3 bases: TGTGCCATCCAAACCCGGACAGGGCTTAACTATGGCTACACCTTC.

The chain recombines TRBV5-5 with TRBJ2-1, with a tentative D call TRBD1 (5 bases). The CDR3 contains 19 residues. V lost 0 bases and J lost 4, with 23 bases in between. Germline-derived CDR1 and CDR2 are SGHKS and YYEKEE (reference sequence). The CDR3 coding sequence is TGTGCCAGCAGCTTGGAGGGGCTGGGAACTAAAAGGGGTTACAATGAGCAGTTCTTC. Its translation is CASSLEGLGTKRGYNEQFF.

This CDR3 reads CASGPSLGREAFF. The CDR3 DNA reads TGTGCCTCAGGTCCGTCTCTCGGCCGTGAAGCTTTCTTT. This chain connects TRBV9 to TRBJ1-1; no definite D call. Germline V gene lookup returns CDR1 SGDLS and CDR2 YYNGEE. The germline V and J ends were trimmed by 10 bases and 7 bases, with 20 bases remaining between them. The length of the CDR3 is 13 residues.

The gene calls are TRBV7-2 and TRBJ1-2; D may be TRBD1 (5 bases). Trimming removed 5 bases from V and 8 bases from J, with 18 bases in between. CDR1 SGHTA and CDR2 FQGNSA come from the germline V gene. CDR3 length: 14 residues. CDR3 region: CASSPGGRYSGYTF. CDR3 DNA: TGTGCCAGCAGCCCGGGGGGGAGATACTCGGGCTACACCTTC.

The chain has TRBV10-3 and TRBJ1-3, with D uncertain. This CDR3 is built from 15 residues. Germline CDR1 ENHRY, CDR2 SYGVKD. The ends were cut back, 4 bases at V and 4 bases at J, with 14 bases in the middle. The CDR3 sequence is CAISVGGGDGNTIYF. In nucleotides, the CDR3 is TGTGCCATCAGTGTGGGTGGCGGCGACGGAAACACCATATATTTT.

This chain joins TRBV19 and TRBJ1-1, with a tentative D call TRBD1 (6 bases). The ends were cut back, 4 bases at V and 10 bases at J, with 16 bases in the middle. The CDR3 runs 13 residues. Germline CDR1 and CDR2: LNHDA and SQIVND (reference sequence). CDR3: CASSTPGQTSAFF. The CDR3 nucleotides read TGTGCCAGTAGTACTCCTGGACAGACCTCAGCTTTCTTT.

The chain recombines TRBV15 with TRBJ2-7; D is perhaps TRBD1 (6 bases). The germline V gene has CDR1 LNHNV and CDR2 YYDKDF (reference sequence). This CDR3 has 14 residues. With 3 bases removed from V and 2 bases from J, the gap between germline ends came to 11 bases. The CDR3 sequence: CATSRGGQPYEQYF. In nucleotides, the CDR3 is TGTGCCACCAGCAGGGGTGGACAGCCCTACGAGCAGTACTTC.

This chain joins TRBV4-3 and TRBJ2-7; D call uncertain. With 2 bases removed from V and 3 bases from J, the gap between germline ends came to 11 bases. The CDR3 loop spans 14 amino acids. CDR1 LGHNA and CDR2 YSLEER come from the germline V gene. CDR3 protein: CASSQRPGNYEQYF. Here the CDR3 DNA reads TGCGCCAGCAGCCAAAGGCCAGGCAACTACGAGCAGTACTTC.

J is TRBJ2-2 and V is TRBV9, with D perhaps TRBD2 (6 bases). The CDR3 is 14 amino acids. Germline V gives CDR1 SGDLS, CDR2 YYNGEE. Trimming took off 6 bases at V and 6 bases at J, with 15 bases between the two ends. This chain's CDR3 is CASNTEGSAGELFF. CDR3 bases: TGTGCCAGCAATACGGAGGGCTCCGCCGGGGAGCTGTTTTTT.